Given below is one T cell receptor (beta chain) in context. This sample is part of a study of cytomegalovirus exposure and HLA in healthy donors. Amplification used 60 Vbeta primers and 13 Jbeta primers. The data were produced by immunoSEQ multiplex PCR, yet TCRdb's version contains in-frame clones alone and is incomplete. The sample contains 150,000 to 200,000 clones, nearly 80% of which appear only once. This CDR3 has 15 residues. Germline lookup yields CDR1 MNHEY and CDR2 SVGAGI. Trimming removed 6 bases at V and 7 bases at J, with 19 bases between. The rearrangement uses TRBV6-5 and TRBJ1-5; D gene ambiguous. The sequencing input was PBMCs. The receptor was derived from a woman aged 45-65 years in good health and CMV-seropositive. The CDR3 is CASREVKASRQPQHF. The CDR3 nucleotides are TGTGCCAGCAGGGAGGTGAAGGCGTCAAGGCAGCCCCAGCATTTT.